These T cell receptor beta chains were read from a single sample in a study of cytomegalovirus exposure and HLA in healthy donors. Repertoires were generated with immunoSEQ multiplex PCR, while TCRdb's copy carries only in-frame clones and drops some. The top ten clones hold around 3.1% of a sample with 150,000 to 200,000 clones, 78% of them seen once. The material sequenced was PBMCs. Receptors were obtained from a woman aged 40 to 50 in good health and CMV-seronegative. CDR3s include the opening cysteine and the closing phenylalanine or tryptophan. D genes are given only for firm matches. Size values are once, few and many counts, or a class for expanded clones, and some rows have none.

v_call	j_call	d_call	cdr3_length	clone_size	cdr3_nt	cdr3_aa
TRBV13	TRBJ2-7	TRBD2	18	NA	TGTGCCAGCAGCTCAGACCCCGGGACTAGCGGGCCTACGGTCGAGCAGTACTTC	CASSSDPGTSGPTVEQYF
TRBV7-6	TRBJ1-6	TRBD1	17	NA	TGTGCCAGCAGCCAGACAGGGGCTATTGGATATAATTCACCCCTCCACTTT	CASSQTGAIGYNSPLHF
TRBV2	TRBJ1-3	TRBD1	15	NA	TGTGCCAGCAGTGTGGACAGGGGGTCAGGAAACACCATATATTTT	CASSVDRGSGNTIYF
TRBV10-1	TRBJ1-6	NA	13	NA	TGCGCCAGCAGTGAATATAGAGGATCACCCCTCCACTTT	CASSEYRGSPLHF
TRBV6-1	TRBJ2-1	NA	15	NA	TGTGCCAGCAGTGAAATCGACAGGACCTACAATGAGCAGTTCTTC	CASSEIDRTYNEQFF
TRBV6-6	TRBJ1-4	TRBD1	14	NA	TGTGCCAGCAGCTACGGGACAGTTGGTGGGGAACTGTTTTTT	CASSYGTVGGELFF
TRBV6-4	TRBJ2-1	NA	15	NA	TGTGCCAGCAGTCCTACACCTGCGGCCTACAATGAGCAGTTCTTC	CASSPTPAAYNEQFF
TRBV5-4	TRBJ2-7	NA	15	NA	TGTGCCAGCAGCTTTTCCCGGGACAACTCCTACGAGCAGTACTTC	CASSFSRDNSYEQYF
TRBV6-5	TRBJ1-1	NA	14	NA	TGTGCCAGCAGTCCGGCCCGAGGGAGTACTGAAGCTTTCTTT	CASSPARGSTEAFF
TRBV14	TRBJ1-1	TRBD1	15	few	TGTGCCAGCAGCCGCGGGACAGGGGCTCTTGGGGAAGCTTTCTTT	CASSRGTGALGEAFF
TRBV4-1	TRBJ1-1	TRBD1	12	many	TGCGCCAGCAGCCAGTCGACAGGGTACGCTTTCTTT	CASSQSTGYAFF
TRBV11-2	TRBJ1-1	NA	14	NA	TGTGCCAGCAGCTGGGGGGGGCTCTTCACTGAAGCTTTCTTT	CASSWGGLFTEAFF
TRBV7-9	TRBJ2-4	NA	14	NA	TGTGCCAGCAGCTTATTGGACAACAAAAACATTCAGTACTTC	CASSLLDNKNIQYF
TRBV2	TRBJ1-5	NA	15	NA	TGTGCCAGCAGTGAAGCGCTAGGGGTTGGTCAGCCCCAGCATTTT	CASSEALGVGQPQHF
TRBV19	TRBJ2-1	TRBD2	15	NA	TGTGCCAGTAGTATACGGGGAGGGTCGCGCGATGAGCAGTTCTTC	CASSIRGGSRDEQFF
TRBV6-1	TRBJ1-5	NA	15	NA	TGTGCCAGCAGTCCCGGACAGATCTACAATCAGCCCCAGCATTTT	CASSPGQIYNQPQHF
TRBV14	TRBJ1-2	NA	14	NA	TGTGCCAGCAGCCAGTGGAGTAATAACTATGGCTACACCTTC	CASSQWSNNYGYTF
TRBV29-1	TRBJ1-4	NA	11	NA	TGCAGCGTTGATACGGGGGAAAAACTGTTTTTT	CSVDTGEKLFF
TRBV9	TRBJ2-5	TRBD2	15	once	TGTGCCAGCAGCGGACTAGCGGGGGGTGCAGAGACCCAGTACTTC	CASSGLAGGAETQYF
TRBV6-1	TRBJ2-7	NA	13	few	TGTGCCAGCACAACACAAGAAACCTACGAGCAGTACTTC	CASTTQETYEQYF
TRBV6-6	TRBJ1-1	NA	15	NA	TGTGCCAGCAGACCAATGTGGGACACCTCCACTGAAGCTTTCTTT	CASRPMWDTSTEAFF
TRBV6-1	TRBJ1-2	TRBD1	13	NA	TGTGCCAGCAGTGATACAGGGGGCTATGGCTACACCTTC	CASSDTGGYGYTF
TRBV28	TRBJ1-6	TRBD1	19	NA	TGTGCCAGCAGTTGGTCGCCGGGACAGGGAGGATCCTATAATTCACCCCTCCACTTT	CASSWSPGQGGSYNSPLHF
TRBV4-2	TRBJ1-3	TRBD1	17	NA	TGTGCCAGCAGCTATCAAGTACCGGGACAGGGAGGAAACACCATATATTTT	CASSYQVPGQGGNTIYF
TRBV7-8	TRBJ2-1	TRBD2	18	NA	TGTGCCAGCAGCTTAGAGCGGGGGGGCCGTAGCTCCTACAATGAGCAGTTCTTC	CASSLERGGRSSYNEQFF
TRBV4-1	TRBJ1-1	TRBD1	17	NA	TGCGCCAGCAGCCAAGCGGCAGGGGGTTTACCGATTACTGAAGCTTTCTTT	CASSQAAGGLPITEAFF
TRBV19	TRBJ1-1	NA	13	NA	TGTGCCACAATCAGACCAGACATCACTGAAGCTTTCTTT	CATIRPDITEAFF
TRBV5-1	TRBJ2-5	NA	14	once	TGCGCCAGCAGCTTGGAGGGGGGGCTAGAGACCCAGTACTTC	CASSLEGGLETQYF
TRBV19	TRBJ1-6	NA	16	NA	TGTGCCAGTACCGCGGCAGTTGGCTCCTATAATTCACCCCTCCACTTT	CASTAAVGSYNSPLHF
TRBV2	TRBJ2-5	NA	14	NA	TGTGCCAGCAGTGAAGGTGGGCCGATAGAGACCCAGTACTTC	CASSEGGPIETQYF
TRBV10-1	TRBJ1-3	NA	18	NA	TGCGCCAGCAGTGAATTCGTTTTGGGGCGGACAAAGAAGAACACCATATATTTT	CASSEFVLGRTKKNTIYF
TRBV6-5	TRBJ2-7	NA	14	few	TGTGCCAGCAGTTACTCCGGGGTAGCGTACGAGCAGTACTTC	CASSYSGVAYEQYF
TRBV4-1	TRBJ2-1	TRBD2	15	many	TGCGCCAGCAGCCAAAGCGCTAGCGGGGGGGATGAGCAGTTCTTC	CASSQSASGGDEQFF
TRBV5-1	TRBJ2-2	NA	14	NA	TGCGCCAGCAGCCAGAGCGGAAACACCGGGGAGCTGTTTTTT	CASSQSGNTGELFF
TRBV12-5	TRBJ1-2	TRBD1	17	NA	TGTGCTAGTGGTTTGGTCCAATTGGACAGGCCATACTATGGCTACACCTTC	CASGLVQLDRPYYGYTF